This T cell receptor (beta chain) emerged from a study of Ad26.COV2.S vaccination and SARS-CoV-2 variants. TCRdb's table, derived via immunoSEQ multiplex PCR, lists solely in-frame clones and lacks some. The sample has a few hundred thousand clones, about 92% seen once. Treatment meaning: about 20 received Ad26.COV2.S at low or high dose, single or two shots; about five received placebo; per-sample allocation not given. Following the first vaccine or placebo injection, samples were taken on day 63. This TCR was sampled from a person between 18 and 65 years old who received the Ad26.COV2.S COVID-19 vaccine or a placebo. The specimen comprised peripheral blood, sampled in a trial of Ad26.COV2.S vaccine versus placebo.

The CDR3: CASSPLDRGTYEQYF. CDR3 DNA: TGTGCCAGCTCACCACTGGACAGGGGCACCTACGAGCAGTACTTC. The chain is built from TRBV18 and TRBJ2-7, with 9 bases aligning to TRBD1. Germline V gives CDR1 KGHSH, CDR2 LQKENI. The trim removed 1 base at V and 2 bases at J, leaving 3 bases unmatched. The CDR3 is 15 residues long.